These 7 T cell receptor beta chains came from one sample sequenced in a study of blood T cell repertoires in COVID-19. Using immunoSEQ multiplex PCR, the repertoire was profiled, and TCRdb retains in-frame clones only, with some absent. Here the sample spans fewer than 80,000 clones, around 79% being singletons. Material for sequencing was peripheral blood. These receptors came from a woman of 80 years or more with active or convalescent COVID-19.

The chain has TRBV7-9 and TRBJ2-7, with a possible D match to TRBD2 (6 bases). Trimming removed 5 bases from V and 0 bases from J, with 17 bases in between. The CDR3 sequence is 16 residues long. In germline, CDR1 is SEHNR, CDR2 FQNEAQ (reference sequence). CDR3 DNA: TGTGCCAGCAGCCCCCAACCCGGGGGAAGCTCCTACGAGCAGTACTTC. Translating gives CASSPQPGGSSYEQYF.

The V call is TRBV7-6, the J call TRBJ2-2, with 12 bases fitting TRBD2. This CDR3 has 18 amino acids. V lost 5 bases and J lost 0; bases outside the gene matches: 7. The germline CDR1 and CDR2 sequences are SGHVS and FNYEAQ. CDR3 amino acids: CASSGPGLAGSNTGELFF. The DNA for the CDR3 is TGTGCCAGCAGCGGCCCTGGACTAGCGGGATCGAACACCGGGGAGCTGTTTTTT.

The genes are TRBV7-2 and TRBJ2-4; D remains unclear. Germline CDR1 is SGHTA and CDR2 is FQGNSA. The CDR3 loop spans 13 amino acids. V was shortened by 5 bases and J by 6 bases, with 11 bases between the two germline ends. The CDR3 DNA follows: TGTGCCAGCAGCCGGGTGGTGGGAAACATTCAGTACTTC. Amino acids: CASSRVVGNIQYF.

This chain joins TRBV7-9 and TRBJ2-7, with D possibly being TRBD1 (6 bases). CDR1 is SEHNR, CDR2 FQNEAQ, per germline (reference sequence). Between the trimmed V and J ends, which lost 5 bases and 7 bases, there was a span of 15 bases. The CDR3 contains 13 residues. Here the CDR3 DNA reads TGTGCCAGCAGCCCCCCCGACAGGCGTGAGCAGTACTTC. It codes for CASSPPDRREQYF.

Details on this clone: One end of the junction varies from germline; a read error may be responsible. V usage is TRBV19 and J usage is TRBJ1-2; TRBD1 aligns across 7 bases. Germline lookup yields CDR1 LNHDA and CDR2 SQIVND (reference sequence). CDR3 length: 10 residues. For the CDR3, the DNA is TGTGCCAACTCCCTCGGACAGGCGAACTTC. As protein: CANSLGQANF.

The chain is built from TRBV19 and TRBJ1-2; TRBD1 aligns across 9 bases. The germline V gene encodes CDR1 LNHDA and CDR2 SQIVND (reference sequence). The CDR3 covers 14 residues. The ends lost 3 bases at V and 4 bases at J; junction bases unmatched: 3. The chain's CDR3 is CASSMGQGIYGYTF. CDR3 bases: TGTGCCAGTAGTATGGGACAGGGAATCTATGGCTACACCTTC.

This clone was found once. This rearrangement joins TRBV9 to TRBJ2-7; D is perhaps TRBD1 (6 bases). V was shortened by 3 bases and J by 1 base, with 11 bases between the two germline ends. This CDR3 has 14 amino acids. Germline CDR1 is SGDLS and CDR2 is YYNGEE. For the CDR3, the DNA is TGTGCCAGCAGCGGCCGGGACATATCCTACGAGCAGTACTTC. Its protein is CASSGRDISYEQYF.